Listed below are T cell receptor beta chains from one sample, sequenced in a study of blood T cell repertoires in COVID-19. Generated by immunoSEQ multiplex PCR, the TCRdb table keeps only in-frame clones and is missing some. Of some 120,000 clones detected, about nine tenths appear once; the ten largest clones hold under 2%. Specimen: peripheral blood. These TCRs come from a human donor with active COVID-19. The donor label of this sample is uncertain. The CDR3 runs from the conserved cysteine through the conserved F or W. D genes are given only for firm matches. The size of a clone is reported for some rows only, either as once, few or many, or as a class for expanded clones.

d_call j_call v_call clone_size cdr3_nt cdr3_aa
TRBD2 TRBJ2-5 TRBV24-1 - TGTGCCACATCGGGACTAGCGGGGGGAGGAGTAGAGACCCAGTACTTC CATSGLAGGGVETQYF
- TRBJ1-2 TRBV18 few TGTGCCAGCTCACCTTCCCTGCGGAGGGACTATGGCTACACCTTC CASSPSLRRDYGYTF
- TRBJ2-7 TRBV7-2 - TGTGCCAGCACCTTTGGGGGGACAGCAGTATACGAGCAGTACTTC CASTFGGTAVYEQYF
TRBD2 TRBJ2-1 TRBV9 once TGTGCCAGCAGTGCGACTAGCGGGGGGCCCTACAATGAGCAGTTCTTC CASSATSGGPYNEQFF
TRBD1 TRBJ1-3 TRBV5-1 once TGCGCCAGCAGCCCACAGGGGGCTGGAAACACCATATATTTT CASSPQGAGNTIYF
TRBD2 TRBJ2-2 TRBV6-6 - TGTGCCAGCAGTCGAACGGGGGGGCGGAGCACCGGGGAGCTGTTTTTT CASSRTGGRSTGELFF
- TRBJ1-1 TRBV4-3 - TGCGCCAGCAGCCAATCTGTTGGCATGAACACTGAAGCTTTCTTT CASSQSVGMNTEAFF
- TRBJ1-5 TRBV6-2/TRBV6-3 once TGTGCCAGCAGTTACAGCAGGGGCCTACCCAATCAGCCCCAGCATTTT CASSYSRGLPNQPQHF
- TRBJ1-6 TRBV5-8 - TGTGCCAGCAGCTGGCCTGGAGGGTGGGGAACCTATAATTCACCCCTCCACTTT CASSWPGGWGTYNSPLHF
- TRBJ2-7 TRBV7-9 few TGTGCCAGCAGCTTTGTGGCGGCCACCTACGAGCAGTACTTC CASSFVAATYEQYF
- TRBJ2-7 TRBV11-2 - TGTGCCAGCAGCGTTACCTACGAGCAGTACTTC CASSVTYEQYF
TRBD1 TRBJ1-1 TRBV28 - TGTGCCAGCAGCCCGTACAGGGGAAAGAACACTGAAGCTTTCTTT CASSPYRGKNTEAFF
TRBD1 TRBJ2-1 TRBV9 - TGTGCCAGCAGCGTAGGGACCGGGACAGATTACAATGAGCAGTTCTTC CASSVGTGTDYNEQFF
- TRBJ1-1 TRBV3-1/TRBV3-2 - TGTGCCAGCAGCCATGGGTCAACAGCAGCTAACACTGAAGCTTTCTTT CASSHGSTAANTEAFF
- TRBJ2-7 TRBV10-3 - TGTGCCATCAGAGGGGATCACGGGTTAACCTCCTACGAGCAGTACTTC CAIRGDHGLTSYEQYF
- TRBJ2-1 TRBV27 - TGTGCCAGCAGTCCAGCGTCCAATGAGCAGTTCTTC CASSPASNEQFF
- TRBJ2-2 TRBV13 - TGTGCCAGCAGCTCGTTAGAGTTTAGCCTGAACACCGGGGAGCTGTTTTTT CASSSLEFSLNTGELFF
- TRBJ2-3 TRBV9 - TGTGCCAGCAGCGTAGGCGGGCGGAGCACAGATACGCAGTATTTT CASSVGGRSTDTQYF
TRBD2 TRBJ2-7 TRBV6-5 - TGTGCCAGCAGACTTGCGGGGGGGGAATACTACGAGCAGTACTTC CASRLAGGEYYEQYF
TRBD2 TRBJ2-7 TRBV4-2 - TGTGCCAGCAGCCAAGGACTAGCGGGGGGATACGAGCAGTACTTC CASSQGLAGGYEQYF
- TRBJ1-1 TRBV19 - TGTGCCAGTAGTATCTTGGGCATCAGATCCCCCCTGTTAACTGAAGCTTTCTTT CASSILGIRSPLLTEAFF
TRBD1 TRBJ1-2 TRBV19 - TGTGCCAGTAGTGAGGGGGCAGGGAATGGCTACACCTTC CASSEGAGNGYTF
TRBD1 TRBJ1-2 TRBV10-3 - TGTGCCACTAAGACAGGGCTGGTTGGAGGCTACACCTTC CATKTGLVGGYTF
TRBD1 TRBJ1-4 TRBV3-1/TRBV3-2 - TGTGCCAGCAGCCAAGAAATTGGCCAGGGGGATGCAAAACTGTTTTTT CASSQEIGQGDAKLFF
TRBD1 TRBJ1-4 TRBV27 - TGTGCCAGCAGTTTGGACAGGGGGAATGAAAAACTGTTTTTT CASSLDRGNEKLFF
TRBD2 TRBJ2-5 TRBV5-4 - TGTGCCAGCAGCTATGAACCGGGACTAGGGGCCCAGTACTTC CASSYEPGLGAQYF